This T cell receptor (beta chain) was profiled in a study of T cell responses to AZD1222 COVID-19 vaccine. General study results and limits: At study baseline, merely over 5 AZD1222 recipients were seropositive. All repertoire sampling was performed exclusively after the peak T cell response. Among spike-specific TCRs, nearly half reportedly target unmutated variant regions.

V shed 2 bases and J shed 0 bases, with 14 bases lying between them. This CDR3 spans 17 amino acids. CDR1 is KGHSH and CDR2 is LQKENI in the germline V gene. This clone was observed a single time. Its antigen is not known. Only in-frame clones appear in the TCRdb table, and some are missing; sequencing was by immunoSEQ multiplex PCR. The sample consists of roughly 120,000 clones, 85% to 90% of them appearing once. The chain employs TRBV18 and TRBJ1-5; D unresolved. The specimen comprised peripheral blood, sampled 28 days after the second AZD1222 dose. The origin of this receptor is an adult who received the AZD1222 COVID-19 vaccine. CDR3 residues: CASSPRSGQVSNQPQHF. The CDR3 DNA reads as TGTGCCAGCTCACCAAGGAGCGGGCAGGTTAGCAATCAGCCCCAGCATTTT.